Each of the 25 T cell receptor beta chains below was sequenced from the same sample in a study of CD8 T cells in ankylosing spondylitis. TCRdb processed the 5' RACE reads anew with MiXCR; each CDR3 protein has one entry. The sample lists some 92,000 distinct CDR3 sequences, 27% occurring once. Sequenced input: blood, either unsorted or a sorted T cell fraction (not recorded which). These receptors were obtained from a male donor with ankylosing spondylitis or in good health (not recorded which).

The rearrangement uses TRBV11-3 and TRBJ2-2; D not resolved. Trimming removed 1 base from V and 5 bases from J, with 8 bases in between. CDR1 is SGHNT, CDR2 YENEEA, per germline. There are 14 residues in the CDR3. The CDR3 nucleotides are TGTGCCAGCAGCTTAGGATCGGTAACCGGGGAGCTGTTTTTT. This sequence encodes CASSLGSVTGELFF.

This clonotype has more than one count but fewer than ten. This chain joins TRBV20-1 and TRBJ2-5, with D maybe TRBD1 (7 bases). The V gene's germline CDR1 is DFQATT and CDR2 SNEGSKA (reference sequence). This CDR3 is 15 amino acids long. Between the trimmed V and J ends, which lost 4 bases and 4 bases, there was a span of 19 bases. In DNA form, the CDR3 reads TGCAGTGCTAAGCTCGAGGGGGCCGGGGGAGAGACCCAGTACTTC. It codes for CSAKLEGAGGETQYF.

This chain connects TRBV12-3 or TRBV12-4 to TRBJ2-1, with TRBD1 identical over 8 bases. CDR3 size: 14 residues. With V trimmed by 2 bases and J by 6 bases, 3 bases remained unmatched. Here the CDR3 reads CASSLTQGANEQFF. CDR3 nucleotide sequence: TGTGCCAGCAGTTTAACCCAGGGGGCCAATGAGCAGTTCTTC.

The rearrangement uses TRBV6-4 and TRBJ1-1; D call uncertain. The CDR3 has 13 residues. Trimming took off 2 bases at V and 5 bases at J, with 9 bases between the two ends. Germline V CDR1 and CDR2: MRHNA, SNTAGT. The CDR3 region is CASSDGRITEAFF. The CDR3 coding sequence is TGTGCCAGCAGTGACGGGAGGATTACTGAAGCTTTCTTT.

The sample holds a few counts of this clonotype. The chain recombines TRBV5-1 with TRBJ1-3, with 7 bases fitting TRBD1. The V gene end was trimmed by 5 bases and the J gene end by 4 bases; junction bases not matched to a gene: 3. Germline V gene data show CDR1 as SGHRS and CDR2 as YFSETQ. The CDR3 has 13 amino acids. This CDR3 reads CASSDRVGNTIYF. In DNA form, the CDR3 reads TGCGCCAGCAGTGACAGGGTCGGAAACACCATATATTTT.

This clonotype was recorded at least ten times. The V gene is TRBV6-5, the J gene TRBJ2-7, with TRBD2 identical over 10 bases. The CDR3 contains 15 residues. Losses at the gene ends were 6 bases for V and 1 base for J; bases not matched to a gene: 6. The germline CDR1 and CDR2 sequences are MNHEY and SVGAGI. The DNA for the CDR3 is TGTGCCAGCAGCTTGACTAGCGGGCCTTCCTACGAGCAGTACTTC. Translation: CASSLTSGPSYEQYF.

At least ten counts were recorded for this clonotype. V is TRBV5-1 and J is TRBJ1-6; a weak D match, TRBD1 (5 bases). CDR1 and CDR2 from the germline V gene are SGHRS and YFSETQ. The CDR3 runs to 14 residues. Trimming shortened V by 6 bases and J by 5 bases, and 12 bases separated the two germline ends. CDR3 amino acids: CASNSGRDNSPLHF. Here the CDR3 DNA reads TGCGCCAGCAATTCAGGGAGAGATAATTCACCCCTCCACTTT.

This clonotype was seen ten or more times. This sequence joins TRBV20-1 and TRBJ1-1, with D possibly being TRBD1 (5 bases). Trimming removed 1 base at V and 1 base at J, with 10 bases between. This CDR3 comprises 14 residues. Germline V gene data show CDR1 as DFQATT and CDR2 as SNEGSKA (reference sequence). DNA of the CDR3: TGCAGTGCTAGAGCCAATCAGGGGAACACTGAAGCTTTCTTT. It encodes CSARANQGNTEAFF.

This clonotype has only a few counts. This sequence joins TRBV5-1 and TRBJ2-7; 7 bases are shared with TRBD1. V dropped 4 bases and J dropped 2; count of bases not matched to a gene: 9. The CDR3 is made up of 15 amino acids. Germline CDR1 and CDR2: SGHRS and YFSETQ. This CDR3 reads CASSIYPTGTYEQYF. The CDR3 coding sequence is TGCGCCAGCAGCATATACCCGACAGGGACCTACGAGCAGTACTTC.

This chain joins TRBV6-2 or TRBV6-3 and TRBJ2-1; possibly TRBD2 for D (6 bases). Germline V gives CDR1 MNHEY, CDR2 SVGEGT. The CDR3 runs to 17 residues. The germline V and J ends were trimmed by 4 bases and 7 bases, with 23 bases remaining between them. In DNA form, the CDR3 reads TGTGCCAGCAGTTGGATTTCGGGAGTCAGGGCTGGAAATGAGCAGTTCTTC. Amino acid sequence: CASSWISGVRAGNEQFF.

The V call is TRBV10-3, the J call TRBJ1-5; 10 bases agree with TRBD1. V was pared by 9 bases and J by 7 bases, with 6 bases of the junction left unmatched. Germline-derived CDR1 and CDR2 are ENHRY and SYGVKD. The CDR3 has 13 amino acids. This CDR3 reads CAIQGTGEQPQHF. In nucleotides, the CDR3 is TGTGCCATTCAGGGGACAGGGGAACAGCCCCAGCATTTT.

The CDR3: CASSLYGDQETQYF. Written as DNA, the CDR3 is TGTGCCAGCAGTTTATACGGCGACCAAGAGACCCAGTACTTC. The chain is built from TRBV12-3 or TRBV12-4 and TRBJ2-5; D remains ambiguous. The CDR3 is made up of 14 amino acids. Trimming shortened V by 2 bases and J by 0 bases, and 7 bases separated the two germline ends.

The chain uses TRBV25-1 and TRBJ1-2, with 7 bases identical to TRBD1. Germline V gene sequence: CDR1 MGHDK, CDR2 SYGVNS. The CDR3 is 13 residues long. V gave up 4 bases and J gave up 7 bases; unmatched junction bases: 6. The CDR3 sequence is CASSATGDSGYTF. DNA for the CDR3: TGTGCCAGCAGTGCAACAGGGGACTCTGGCTACACCTTC.

This clonotype has ten or more counts. The CDR3 protein is CSASGTGYEQYV. The CDR3 nucleotides read TGCAGTGCTAGTGGGACGGGCTACGAGCAGTACGTC. V is TRBV20-1 and J is TRBJ2-7; D could derive from TRBD1 or TRBD2 (5 bases each). Per the germline V gene, CDR1 is DFQATT and CDR2 is SNEGSKA (reference sequence). The CDR3 is 12 residues long. Trimming removed 3 bases at V and 3 bases at J, with 9 bases between.

This clonotype was seen only a few times. The rearrangement uses TRBV24-1 and TRBJ1-5; unclear D gene. With 0 bases removed from V and 6 bases from J, the gap between germline ends came to 8 bases. The CDR3 extends over 14 amino acids. Germline values: CDR1 KGHDR, CDR2 SFDVKD. The CDR3 DNA reads as TGTGCCACCAGTGATTTGCAAGCTAGTCAGCCCCAGCATTTT. Protein sequence: CATSDLQASQPQHF.

This chain uses TRBV3-1 with TRBJ1-2; D perhaps matches TRBD1 (5 bases). The V and J ends lost 3 bases and 0 bases respectively, with 11 bases between them. The CDR3 is 15 amino acids. CDR1 and CDR2 from the germline V gene are LGHDT and YNNKEL (reference sequence). The CDR3 nucleotides read TGTGCCAGCAGCCAGAGACAGCTTTCTAACTATGGCTACACCTTC. Translation: CASSQRQLSNYGYTF.

The chain employs TRBV4-2 and TRBJ2-1; 10 nucleotides align to TRBD2. The germline V gene encodes CDR1 LGHNA and CDR2 YNFKEQ. The CDR3 has 15 residues. With 0 bases clipped from V and 5 bases from J, the junction kept 1 base outside the gene matches. The CDR3, as DNA: TGTGCCAGCAGCCAAGAGGGGACTAGCGACAATGAGCAGTTCTTC. This encodes CASSQEGTSDNEQFF.

This clonotype showed up many times. V and J are TRBV20-1 and TRBJ2-1; TRBD2 aligns across 7 bases. V shed 2 bases and J 4 bases; nucleotides not matched to a gene: 11. The CDR3 runs 16 residues. Germline V gene lookup returns CDR1 DFQATT and CDR2 SNEGSKA (reference sequence). The CDR3 coding sequence is TGCAGTGCTAGACCACTACGGGACTACCCTTACAATGAGCAGTTCTTC. It encodes CSARPLRDYPYNEQFF.

In this sample, this clonotype turned up a few times. The chain combines TRBV29-1 with TRBJ2-3, with 9 positions matching TRBD1. The ends lost 6 bases at V and 4 bases at J; junction bases unmatched: 8. Germline CDR1 reads SQVTM; CDR2 reads ANQGSEA. The CDR3 is 14 amino acids. The CDR3 reads CSVTGGPLPDTQYF. As DNA, the CDR3 is TGCAGCGTAACAGGGGGCCCTTTACCAGATACGCAGTATTTT.

The genes are TRBV27 and TRBJ2-7; no reliable D call. CDR3 size: 10 residues. CDR1 MNHEY and CDR2 SMNVEV come from the germline V gene (reference sequence). V gave up 5 bases and J gave up 2 bases, with 1 base separating them. The CDR3 DNA follows: TGTGCCAGCAGTACCTACGAGCAGTACGTC. Translating it yields CASSTYEQYV.

This clonotype was detected only a few times. This rearrangement joins TRBV30 to TRBJ1-1; D uncertain. Deletions cut 5 bases from V and 8 bases from J, with 18 bases between. The germline CDR1 and CDR2 sequences are GTSNPN and SVGIG (reference sequence). This CDR3 has 13 residues. CDR3 sequence: CAWDLSEAWEAFF. The CDR3 region has the DNA TGTGCCTGGGACTTGAGTGAAGCATGGGAAGCTTTCTTT.

V is TRBV5-1 and J is TRBJ1-1; 7 positions match TRBD1. V shed 5 bases, J shed 0 bases, and the junction held 4 bases outside the gene matches. The CDR3 runs 14 residues. Germline CDR1 SGHRS, CDR2 YFSETQ. CDR3 protein: CASRTGLMNTEAFF. CDR3 sequence (DNA): TGCGCCAGCAGGACAGGGCTGATGAACACTGAAGCTTTCTTT.

The chain employs TRBV7-9 and TRBJ2-1; 7 bases agree with TRBD1. Germline V CDR1 and CDR2: SEHNR, FQNEAQ (reference sequence). Trimming removed 0 bases from V and 10 bases from J; junction bases left unmatched: 6. The length of the CDR3 is 14 residues. DNA of the CDR3: TGTGCCAGCAGCTTAGCGCTGCAGACAGGGGAGCAGTTCTTC. This gives the protein CASSLALQTGEQFF.

In this sample, this clonotype turned up many times. The V call is TRBV4-1, the J call TRBJ1-1; D call uncertain. The CDR3 has 14 residues. Deletions cut 0 bases from V and 7 bases from J, with 12 bases between. Germline V gene lookup returns CDR1 MGHRA and CDR2 YSYEKL. CDR3 DNA: TGCGCCAGCAGCCAAGAATTCGGGTCAGATGAAGCTTTCTTT. Protein product: CASSQEFGSDEAFF.

This rearrangement joins TRBV29-1 to TRBJ2-7, with D tentatively TRBD2 (6 bases). CDR1 and CDR2 from the germline V gene are SQVTM and ANQGSEA. Trimming stripped 3 bases from V and 5 bases from J, with 14 bases between. CDR3 length equals 13 residues. The CDR3 region is CSVENGGSHEQYF. CDR3 bases: TGCAGCGTTGAGAATGGGGGGTCCCACGAGCAGTACTTC.